The present T cell receptor (beta chain) was sequenced within a study of blood T cell repertoires in COVID-19. Study information: There were acute and convalescent COVID-19 samples, and they came from the United States, Italy and Spain. PBMCs, B-cell-depleted T cells, or T cells provided the cDNA or gDNA that made up the material.

Clones were sequenced by immunoSEQ multiplex PCR, and TCRdb holds only the in-frame ones, with some missing. The table records a few hundred thousand clones, 85% to 90% of them present only once. CDR3 length equals 14 residues. V was trimmed by 5 bases and J by 8 bases, leaving 18 bases between them. Germline CDR1 and CDR2: SGHVS and FQNEAQ. In Seattle, patients joined the study during active infection and were tracked longitudinally. Sample: peripheral blood. The sequence was obtained from a woman aged 25 to 45 with COVID-19, enrolled during active disease. This chain uses TRBV7-8 with TRBJ1-2; D perhaps matches TRBD1 (6 bases). CDR3 sequence: CASSPTRQVSGYTF. The CDR3 bases are TGTGCCAGCAGCCCTACCAGACAGGTTTCCGGCTACACCTTC.